The 6 T cell receptor beta chains reported below all come from one sample, sequenced in a study of blood T cell repertoires in COVID-19. Sequencing was performed with immunoSEQ multiplex PCR; in TCRdb, only in-frame clones are kept and a portion is missing. The sample contains 380,000 or so clones, around 90% of which appear only once. The sample comprised PBMCs or T cells enriched from blood (not recorded which). Receptor source: a woman aged 40 to 50 with acute COVID-19.

This chain joins TRBV7-2 and TRBJ1-4; no clear D gene. From germline, CDR1 is SGHTA and CDR2 FQGNSA. The CDR3 extends over 14 amino acids. V gave up 2 bases and J gave up 0 bases, with 4 bases separating them. CDR3 sequence (DNA): TGTGCCAGCAGCTTACTTTCAACTAATGAAAAACTGTTTTTT. Its protein product is CASSLLSTNEKLFF.

The chain joins TRBV4-2 to TRBJ2-3; D perhaps matches TRBD2 (7 bases). Germline V CDR1 and CDR2: LGHNA, YNFKEQ. This CDR3 has 15 residues. The V gene lost 2 bases and the J gene lost 1 base, with 10 bases spanning the gap. Here the CDR3 reads CASSQRGAGTDTQYF. CDR3 coding DNA: TGTGCCAGCAGCCAACGGGGGGCCGGCACAGATACGCAGTATTTT.

The chain is built from TRBV2 and TRBJ1-4; 7 bases line up with TRBD1. Trimming removed 6 bases from V and 5 bases from J; junction bases left unmatched: 6. The germline V gene has CDR1 SNHLY and CDR2 FYNNEI. CDR3 length: 14 amino acids. CDR3 sequence reads: CASRRQGDNEKLFF. The DNA for the CDR3 is TGTGCCAGCAGACGACAGGGTGACAATGAAAAACTGTTTTTT.

The chain couples TRBV19 to TRBJ1-1, with D uncertain. Germline CDR1 and CDR2: LNHDA and SQIVND (reference sequence). Trimming left V 7 bases short and J 0 bases short, with 18 bases between. This CDR3 comprises 16 residues. Written as DNA, the CDR3 is TGTGCCAGTACTAGCGGTGGCCTCTTAATGAACACTGAAGCTTTCTTT. Amino acid sequence: CASTSGGLLMNTEAFF.

The chain has TRBV7-2 and TRBJ2-7; D not certain. This CDR3 spans 13 amino acids. Germline-derived CDR1 and CDR2 are SGHTA and FQGNSA. Trimming took off 1 base at V and 3 bases at J, with 7 bases between the two ends. DNA for the CDR3: TGTGCCAGCAGCTTAGTACTGGTCTACGAGCAGTACTTC. Translated, it gives CASSLVLVYEQYF.

This clone was seen a few times. The chain links TRBV21-1 to TRBJ2-7; the table assigns TRBD1, which was not confirmed against the DNA. TRBV21-1 is termed a pseudogene. The length of the CDR3 is 15 residues. The CDR3 reads CASSLTGTVSYEQYF. CDR3 nucleotide sequence: TGTGCCAGCAGCTTAACCGGGACAGTTTCCTACGAGCAGTACTTC.